Given below is one TCR beta chain in context. TCRdb reanalyzed the PCR reads with MiXCR. In the table there are around 18,000 clones, under 35% of which are singletons. Thyroid surgery took place with no prior treatment in any patient. The data are from a study of metastatic and nonmetastatic thyroid tumors. The CDR3 sequence is 17 residues long. The germline V gene encodes CDR1 SGHAT and CDR2 FQNNGV. V lost 3 bases to trimming and J lost 9 bases, with 21 bases between them. The sequence was collected from a female donor with papillary thyroid cancer or a benign thyroid nodule (not recorded which). Some clones in this sample may be carry-over from other donors' samples. The chain recombines TRBV11-2 with TRBJ1-6; D is possibly TRBD1 (6 bases). Sequenced material: tumor tissue. The chain's CDR3 is CASSFRGLQGRGSPLHF. The CDR3 nucleotides read TGTGCCAGCAGCTTTCGGGGATTACAGGGTCGGGGTTCACCCCTCCACTTT.